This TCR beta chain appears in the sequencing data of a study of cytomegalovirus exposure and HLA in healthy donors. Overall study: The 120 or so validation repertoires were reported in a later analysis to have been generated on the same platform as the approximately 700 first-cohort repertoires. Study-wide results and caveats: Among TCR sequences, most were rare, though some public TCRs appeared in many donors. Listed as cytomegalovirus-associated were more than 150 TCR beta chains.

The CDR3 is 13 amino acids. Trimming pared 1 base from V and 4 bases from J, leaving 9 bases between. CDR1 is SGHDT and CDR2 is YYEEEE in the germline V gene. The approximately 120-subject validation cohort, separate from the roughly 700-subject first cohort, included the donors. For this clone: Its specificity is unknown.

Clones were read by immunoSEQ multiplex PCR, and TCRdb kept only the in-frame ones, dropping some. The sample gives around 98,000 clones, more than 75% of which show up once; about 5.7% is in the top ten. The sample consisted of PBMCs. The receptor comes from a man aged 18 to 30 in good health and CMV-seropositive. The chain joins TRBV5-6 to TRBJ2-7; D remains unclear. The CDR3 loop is CASSLLNRYEQYF. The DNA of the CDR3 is TGTGCCAGCAGCTTGCTTAACAGATACGAGCAGTACTTC.